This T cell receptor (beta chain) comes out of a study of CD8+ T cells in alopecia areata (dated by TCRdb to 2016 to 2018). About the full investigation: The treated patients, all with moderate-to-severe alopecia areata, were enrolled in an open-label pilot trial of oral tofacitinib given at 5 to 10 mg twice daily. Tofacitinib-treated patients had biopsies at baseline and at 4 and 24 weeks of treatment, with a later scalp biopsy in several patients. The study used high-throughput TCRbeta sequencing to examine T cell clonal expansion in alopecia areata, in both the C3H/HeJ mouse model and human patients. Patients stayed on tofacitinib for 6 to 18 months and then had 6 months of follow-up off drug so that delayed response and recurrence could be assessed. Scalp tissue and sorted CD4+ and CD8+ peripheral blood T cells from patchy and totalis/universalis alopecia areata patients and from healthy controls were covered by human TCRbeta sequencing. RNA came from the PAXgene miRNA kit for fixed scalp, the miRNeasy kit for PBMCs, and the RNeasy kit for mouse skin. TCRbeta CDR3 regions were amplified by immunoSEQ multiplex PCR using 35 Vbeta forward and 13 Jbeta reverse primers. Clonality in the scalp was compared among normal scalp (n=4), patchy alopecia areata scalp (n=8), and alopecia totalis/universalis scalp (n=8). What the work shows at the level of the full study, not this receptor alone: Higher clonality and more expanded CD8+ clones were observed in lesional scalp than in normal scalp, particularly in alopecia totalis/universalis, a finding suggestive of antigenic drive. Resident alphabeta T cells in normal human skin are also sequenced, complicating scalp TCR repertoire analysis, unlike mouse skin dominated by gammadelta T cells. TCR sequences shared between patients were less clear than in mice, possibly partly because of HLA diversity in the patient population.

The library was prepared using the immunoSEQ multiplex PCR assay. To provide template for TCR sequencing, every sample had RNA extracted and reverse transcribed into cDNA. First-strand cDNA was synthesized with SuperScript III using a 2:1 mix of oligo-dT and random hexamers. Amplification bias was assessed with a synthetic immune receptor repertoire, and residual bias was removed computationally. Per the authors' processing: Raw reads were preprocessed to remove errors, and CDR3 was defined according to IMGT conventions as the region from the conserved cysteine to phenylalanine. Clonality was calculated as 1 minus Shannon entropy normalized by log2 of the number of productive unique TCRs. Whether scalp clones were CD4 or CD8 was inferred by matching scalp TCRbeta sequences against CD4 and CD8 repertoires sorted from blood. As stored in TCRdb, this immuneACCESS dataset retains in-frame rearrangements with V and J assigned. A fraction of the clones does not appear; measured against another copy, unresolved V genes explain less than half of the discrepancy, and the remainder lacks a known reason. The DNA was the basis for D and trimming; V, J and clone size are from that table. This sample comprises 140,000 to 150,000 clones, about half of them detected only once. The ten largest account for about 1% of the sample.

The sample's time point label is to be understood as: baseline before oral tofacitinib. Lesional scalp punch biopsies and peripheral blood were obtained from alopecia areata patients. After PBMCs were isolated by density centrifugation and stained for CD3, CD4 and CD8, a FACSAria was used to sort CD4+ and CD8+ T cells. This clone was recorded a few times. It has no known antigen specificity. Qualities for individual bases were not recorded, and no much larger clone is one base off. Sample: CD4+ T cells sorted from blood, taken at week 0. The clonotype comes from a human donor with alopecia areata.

The DNA reads as follows: TGTGCCATCAGTGAACCGGGACAGGGGGCGCTTACGCAGTACTTC. This sequence encodes CAISEPGQGALTQYF. The chain employs TRBV10-3 and TRBJ2-7; 12 bases in the middle match TRBD1. Measured from the cysteine to the phenylalanine, the CDR3 is 15 residues long. Only the CDR3 portion is preserved as DNA: 45 bases, with reading frame beginning at the first base. Trimming leaves V shorter by 3 bases and J shorter by 9 bases, with the junction holding 9 bases beyond the gene matches. Looking up the germline V gene yields CDR1 ENHRY and CDR2 SYGVKD.